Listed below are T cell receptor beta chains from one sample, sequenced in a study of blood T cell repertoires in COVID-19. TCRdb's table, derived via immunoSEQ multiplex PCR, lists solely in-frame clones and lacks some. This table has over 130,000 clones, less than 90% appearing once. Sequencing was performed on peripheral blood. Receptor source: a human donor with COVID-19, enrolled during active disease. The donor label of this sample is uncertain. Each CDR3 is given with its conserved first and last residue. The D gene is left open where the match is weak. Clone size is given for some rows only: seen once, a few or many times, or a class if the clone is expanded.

cdr3_nt: TGTGCCAGTAAGGGGCAGTTGAACACCGGGGAGCTGTTTTTT
cdr3_aa: CASKGQLNTGELFF
d_call: .
v_call: TRBV7-9
cdr3_length: 14
j_call: TRBJ2-2
clone_size: .

cdr3_nt: TGTGCCAGCAGTGGGACAGGGTCCCCAAACACCATATATTTT
cdr3_aa: CASSGTGSPNTIYF
d_call: TRBD1
v_call: TRBV2
cdr3_length: 14
j_call: TRBJ1-3
clone_size: .

cdr3_nt: TGTGCCAGCAGACCCCCAGGGATCCGCACTGAAGCTTTCTTT
cdr3_aa: CASRPPGIRTEAFF
d_call: .
v_call: TRBV6-5
cdr3_length: 14
j_call: TRBJ1-1
clone_size: .

cdr3_nt: TGTGCCAGCAGCGGGACAGCCACTAACTATGGCTACACCTTC
cdr3_aa: CASSGTATNYGYTF
d_call: TRBD1
v_call: TRBV11-1
cdr3_length: 14
j_call: TRBJ1-2
clone_size: .

cdr3_nt: TGTGCCAGAAGCTGGAACAGGGTGGTCGGGTGTCAGCCCCAGCATTTT
cdr3_aa: CARSWNRVVGCQPQHF
d_call: .
v_call: TRBV5-3
cdr3_length: 16
j_call: TRBJ1-5
clone_size: .

cdr3_nt: TGTGCCAGCAGCCAAAATCCGGGACAAACTTCGAGAGAGCAGTACTTC
cdr3_aa: CASSQNPGQTSREQYF
d_call: .
v_call: TRBV3-1/TRBV3-2
cdr3_length: 16
j_call: TRBJ2-7
clone_size: .

cdr3_nt: TGTGCCAGCTCACCGTCACAGGGGATAGGCGGGGAGCAGTACTTC
cdr3_aa: CASSPSQGIGGEQYF
d_call: TRBD1
v_call: TRBV18
cdr3_length: 15
j_call: TRBJ2-7
clone_size: .

cdr3_nt: TGTGCCAGCAGCTTAGCTAGCGGGGCCTACAATGAGCAGTTCTTC
cdr3_aa: CASSLASGAYNEQFF
d_call: TRBD2
v_call: TRBV11-1
cdr3_length: 15
j_call: TRBJ2-1
clone_size: .

cdr3_nt: TGTGCCAGCAGTACAGGGTCAACTAATGAAAAACTGTTTTTT
cdr3_aa: CASSTGSTNEKLFF
d_call: .
v_call: TRBV2
cdr3_length: 14
j_call: TRBJ1-4
clone_size: .

cdr3_nt: TGTGCCTGGAGTGTTTGGGGAACCGGGACTCACTATGGCTACACCTTC
cdr3_aa: CAWSVWGTGTHYGYTF
d_call: .
v_call: TRBV30
cdr3_length: 16
j_call: TRBJ1-2
clone_size: .

cdr3_nt: TGTGCCAGCAGTCCTAGCGGCGTCCAAGAGACCCAGTACTTC
cdr3_aa: CASSPSGVQETQYF
d_call: TRBD2
v_call: TRBV6-5
cdr3_length: 14
j_call: TRBJ2-5
clone_size: .

cdr3_nt: TGTGCCAGCAGTCCAGGCTTTGGAAACACCATATATTTT
cdr3_aa: CASSPGFGNTIYF
d_call: .
v_call: TRBV12-3/TRBV12-4
cdr3_length: 13
j_call: TRBJ1-3
clone_size: .

cdr3_nt: TGTGCCAGTAGTAAAACAGGGACCGGGGAGCTGTTTTTT
cdr3_aa: CASSKTGTGELFF
d_call: .
v_call: TRBV19
cdr3_length: 13
j_call: TRBJ2-2
clone_size: .

cdr3_nt: TGTGCCAGCAGTGAAAGACAGGGAAATTCACCCCTCCACTTT
cdr3_aa: CASSERQGNSPLHF
d_call: TRBD1
v_call: TRBV6-1
cdr3_length: 14
j_call: TRBJ1-6
clone_size: once

cdr3_nt: TGTGCCAGCAGCTTGGCCGCACAGGGGATGTTCGATGGCTACACCTTC
cdr3_aa: CASSLAAQGMFDGYTF
d_call: TRBD1
v_call: TRBV5-4
cdr3_length: 16
j_call: TRBJ1-2
clone_size: .

cdr3_nt: TGCGCCAGCAGCTTGGCCGGGTACGAAAGCAATCAGCCCCAGCATTTT
cdr3_aa: CASSLAGYESNQPQHF
d_call: .
v_call: TRBV5-1
cdr3_length: 16
j_call: TRBJ1-5
clone_size: once

cdr3_nt: TGTGCCAGCAGCCAAGATGAACAGTCATCCGAGCAGTACTTC
cdr3_aa: CASSQDEQSSEQYF
d_call: .
v_call: TRBV3-1/TRBV3-2
cdr3_length: 14
j_call: TRBJ2-7
clone_size: .

cdr3_nt: TGTGCCAGCAGTCCGGACAGGACAGATACGCAGTATTTT
cdr3_aa: CASSPDRTDTQYF
d_call: TRBD1
v_call: TRBV28
cdr3_length: 13
j_call: TRBJ2-3
clone_size: few

cdr3_nt: TGTGCCAGCAGCTCCGGACTGAGTCAAGAGACCCAGTACTTC
cdr3_aa: CASSSGLSQETQYF
d_call: .
v_call: TRBV5-4
cdr3_length: 14
j_call: TRBJ2-5
clone_size: .

cdr3_nt: TGTGCCTCAGGGTTGAGCTCCTACGAGCAGTACTTC
cdr3_aa: CASGLSSYEQYF
d_call: .
v_call: TRBV11-2
cdr3_length: 12
j_call: TRBJ2-7
clone_size: .

cdr3_nt: TGTGCCAGTGCAAACCGGGGGACAGGGGAACGGGGGTTTCTAGATACGCAGTATTTT
cdr3_aa: CASANRGTGERGFLDTQYF
d_call: TRBD1
v_call: TRBV28
cdr3_length: 19
j_call: TRBJ2-3
clone_size: .

cdr3_nt: TGTGCCAGCAGCTCTCGACAGGGGAACACAGATACGCAGTATTTT
cdr3_aa: CASSSRQGNTDTQYF
d_call: TRBD1
v_call: TRBV7-9
cdr3_length: 15
j_call: TRBJ2-3
clone_size: .

cdr3_nt: TGCGCCAGCAGTCGTGACAGGGGTAACACTGAAGCTTTCTTT
cdr3_aa: CASSRDRGNTEAFF
d_call: TRBD1
v_call: TRBV5-1
cdr3_length: 14
j_call: TRBJ1-1
clone_size: once

cdr3_nt: TGCGCCAGCAGCTTGGGACCTCACGGCGGGGGGAACGAGCAGTACTTC
cdr3_aa: CASSLGPHGGGNEQYF
d_call: TRBD2
v_call: TRBV5-1
cdr3_length: 16
j_call: TRBJ2-7
clone_size: .

cdr3_nt: TGTGCCAGCAGTTACTCGACAGGGTGGGTCTATGGCTACACCTTC
cdr3_aa: CASSYSTGWVYGYTF
d_call: TRBD1
v_call: TRBV6-5
cdr3_length: 15
j_call: TRBJ1-2
clone_size: .

cdr3_nt: TGTGCCAGCAGCTCTGGGATGAGGGAAGAGACCCAGTACTTC
cdr3_aa: CASSSGMREETQYF
d_call: .
v_call: TRBV9
cdr3_length: 14
j_call: TRBJ2-5
clone_size: .

cdr3_nt: TGTGCCAGCAGCCCGGAGGACCCCCCGACCTATGGCTACACCTTC
cdr3_aa: CASSPEDPPTYGYTF
d_call: .
v_call: TRBV3-1/TRBV3-2
cdr3_length: 15
j_call: TRBJ1-2
clone_size: .

cdr3_nt: TGTGCCAGCAGGCCGACAGGGGGACAGCCCCAGCATTTT
cdr3_aa: CASRPTGGQPQHF
d_call: TRBD1
v_call: TRBV6-5
cdr3_length: 13
j_call: TRBJ1-5
clone_size: .

cdr3_nt: TGCGCCAGCAGCCAGCGGACCCCGGCCAAAAACATTCAGTACTTC
cdr3_aa: CASSQRTPAKNIQYF
d_call: .
v_call: TRBV10-2
cdr3_length: 15
j_call: TRBJ2-4
clone_size: .

cdr3_nt: TGCAGTGCTACCCCAGGAGGCTACACCTTC
cdr3_aa: CSATPGGYTF
d_call: .
v_call: TRBV20-1
cdr3_length: 10
j_call: TRBJ1-2
clone_size: .

cdr3_nt: TGTGCCAGCAGTTACTCGGGGGCGGACGCCCACGAGCAGTACTTC
cdr3_aa: CASSYSGADAHEQYF
d_call: .
v_call: TRBV6-5
cdr3_length: 15
j_call: TRBJ2-7
clone_size: .

cdr3_nt: TGTGCCAGCAGTGAACTGGGACAGGGAATAGCTTTCTTT
cdr3_aa: CASSELGQGIAFF
d_call: TRBD1
v_call: TRBV6-1
cdr3_length: 13
j_call: TRBJ1-1
clone_size: .

cdr3_nt: TGCGCCAGCAGCTTGGACTTGGATGGCTACACCTTC
cdr3_aa: CASSLDLDGYTF
d_call: .
v_call: TRBV5-1
cdr3_length: 12
j_call: TRBJ1-2
clone_size: .

cdr3_nt: TGTGCCAGCACCACCCGACAGGGGTTGAGGAGCAATCAGCCCCAGCATTTT
cdr3_aa: CASTTRQGLRSNQPQHF
d_call: TRBD1
v_call: TRBV28
cdr3_length: 17
j_call: TRBJ1-5
clone_size: .

cdr3_nt: TGTGCCAGCAGCCAAGATCCGAGGAGCACAGATACGCAGTATTTT
cdr3_aa: CASSQDPRSTDTQYF
d_call: .
v_call: TRBV4-2
cdr3_length: 15
j_call: TRBJ2-3
clone_size: .

cdr3_nt: TGTGCCAGCGTCGACAGGGGAGGTTGGGGTGAAGCTTTCTTT
cdr3_aa: CASVDRGGWGEAFF
d_call: TRBD1
v_call: TRBV6-5
cdr3_length: 14
j_call: TRBJ1-1
clone_size: .

cdr3_nt: TGTGCCAGCAGCCAAGATGCGGTGGGTCAGCCCCAGCATTTT
cdr3_aa: CASSQDAVGQPQHF
d_call: .
v_call: TRBV3-1/TRBV3-2
cdr3_length: 14
j_call: TRBJ1-5
clone_size: .

cdr3_nt: TGCGCCAGCAGCCATATAGGAGGTCCTGTCGCTGAAGCTTTCTTT
cdr3_aa: CASSHIGGPVAEAFF
d_call: .
v_call: TRBV4-1
cdr3_length: 15
j_call: TRBJ1-1
clone_size: .

cdr3_nt: TGCGCCAGCAGCCAAGAGGAGAGCTCCTACGAGCAGTACTTC
cdr3_aa: CASSQEESSYEQYF
d_call: .
v_call: TRBV4-1
cdr3_length: 14
j_call: TRBJ2-7
clone_size: .

cdr3_nt: TGCGCCAGCAGCTTGGATTTATACCAAGAGACCCAGTACTTC
cdr3_aa: CASSLDLYQETQYF
d_call: .
v_call: TRBV5-1
cdr3_length: 14
j_call: TRBJ2-5
clone_size: .

cdr3_nt: TGTGCCAGCAGTGACTCCTCCAAGAGCTCCTACAATGAGCAGTTCTTC
cdr3_aa: CASSDSSKSSYNEQFF
d_call: .
v_call: TRBV6-4
cdr3_length: 16
j_call: TRBJ2-1
clone_size: once

cdr3_nt: TGTGCCAGTGGCAGGGTTAATCAGCCCCAGCATTTT
cdr3_aa: CASGRVNQPQHF
d_call: .
v_call: TRBV19
cdr3_length: 12
j_call: TRBJ1-5
clone_size: .

cdr3_nt: TGTGCCAGCAGTGAGCAGGGAACTAGCACAGATACGCAGTATTTT
cdr3_aa: CASSEQGTSTDTQYF
d_call: .
v_call: TRBV6-4
cdr3_length: 15
j_call: TRBJ2-3
clone_size: .

cdr3_nt: TGTGCCAGCAGCGGGCCGATGATAGCGGGATATGATACGCAGTATTTT
cdr3_aa: CASSGPMIAGYDTQYF
d_call: TRBD2
v_call: TRBV11-3
cdr3_length: 16
j_call: TRBJ2-3
clone_size: .

cdr3_nt: TGTGCCAGCACGGGGGGCTTCCCCTCTGGAAACACCATATATTTT
cdr3_aa: CASTGGFPSGNTIYF
d_call: .
v_call: TRBV6-5
cdr3_length: 15
j_call: TRBJ1-3
clone_size: .

cdr3_nt: TGTGCCAGCAGTGACGCGAGAGGGGGCGACGACAGGGACCTTGGTGAAAAACTGTTTTTT
cdr3_aa: CASSDARGGDDRDLGEKLFF
d_call: TRBD1
v_call: TRBV6-4
cdr3_length: 20
j_call: TRBJ1-4
clone_size: .

cdr3_nt: TGTGCCAGCAGCTGGGGGAGCGGGGAGACCCAGTACTTC
cdr3_aa: CASSWGSGETQYF
d_call: .
v_call: TRBV5-4
cdr3_length: 13
j_call: TRBJ2-5
clone_size: .